The clone carrying this TCR beta chain came up a few times. Its matching antigen is unknown. The authors took one heparinised blood draw, averaging about 110 mL, from each donor. Post-sort purity exceeded 98% for all sorted populations. The CDR3 is 19 residues long. The germline V gene encodes CDR1 MGHRA and CDR2 YSYEKL. Trimming stripped 4 bases from V and 4 bases from J, with 28 bases between. The sequenced template was cDNA made from the entire isolated RNA. Using immunoSEQ multiplex PCR, the repertoire was profiled, and TCRdb retains in-frame clones only, with some absent. The sample has more than 250,000 clones, around 20% seen once. The record originates from a study of beta chain features in type 1 diabetes. Whole-study results and caveats: Relative to healthy donors, patients appeared to have naive, central memory and Treg TCRB repertoires that were more similar. Patients with type 1 diabetes showed fewer VDJ junction insertions and more deletions. Among patients with Type 1 diabetes, TCRB CDR3s were moderately but significantly shorter in every one of the four CD4+ subsets.

The chain links TRBV4-1 to TRBJ1-1; D perhaps matches TRBD1 (5 bases). The TCR comes from a woman in her thirties or forties with type 1 diabetes. Source material: naive CD4+ T cells from blood. The CDR3, as DNA: TGCGCCAGCAGCCCCCCCTTGGAGCGGGACCCCAAGACGGGCACTGAAGCTTTCTTT. Its translation is CASSPPLERDPKTGTEAFF.